Below, one T cell receptor beta chain is given with its context. Its target is not known. These data belong to a study of cytomegalovirus exposure and HLA in healthy donors. Study overall: The approximately 710 first-cohort repertoires and the 95 to 150 validation repertoires shared the same platform, a later analysis reported. General study findings and limits: The study put roughly 160 TCR beta chains on its list as cytomegalovirus-associated. Most TCR sequences were uncommon, yet certain public TCRs appeared in many donors.

Germline V gives CDR1 MNHNY, CDR2 SVGAGI (reference sequence). The CDR3 length is 13 residues. V was pared by 6 bases and J by 7 bases, with 12 bases between. The assay was immunoSEQ multiplex PCR, and TCRdb's table has in-frame clones only and misses some. The repertoire holds roughly 130,000 clones, with about 88% as singletons. Sequencing used PBMCs. This receptor was taken from a man aged 25 to 40 in good health and CMV-seronegative. The chain uses TRBV6-6 and TRBJ1-4; D not resolved. The CDR3 nucleotides read TGTGCCAGCAGCAACACCGGGTCTGAAAAACTGTTTTTT. Translating gives CASSNTGSEKLFF.